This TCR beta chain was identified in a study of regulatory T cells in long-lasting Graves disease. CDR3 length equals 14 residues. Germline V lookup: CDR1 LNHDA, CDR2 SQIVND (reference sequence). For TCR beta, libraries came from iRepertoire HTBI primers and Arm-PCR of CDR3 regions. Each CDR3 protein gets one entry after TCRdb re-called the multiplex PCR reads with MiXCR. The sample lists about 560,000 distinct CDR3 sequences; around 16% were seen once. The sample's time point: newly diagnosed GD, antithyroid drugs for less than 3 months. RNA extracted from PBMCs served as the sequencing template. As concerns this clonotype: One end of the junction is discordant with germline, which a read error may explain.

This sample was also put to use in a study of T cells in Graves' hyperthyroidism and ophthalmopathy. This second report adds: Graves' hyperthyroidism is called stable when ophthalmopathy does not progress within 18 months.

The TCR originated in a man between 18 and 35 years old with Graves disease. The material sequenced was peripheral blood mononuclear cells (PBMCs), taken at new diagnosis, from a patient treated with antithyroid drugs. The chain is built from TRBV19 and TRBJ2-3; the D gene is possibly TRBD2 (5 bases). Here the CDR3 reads CASKNQRYTDTRYF. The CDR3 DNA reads TGTGCCAGTAAAAACCAGCGGTACACAGATACGCGGTATTTT.